Below, 28 T cell receptor beta chains from the same sample are listed, as sequenced in a study of blood T cell repertoires in COVID-19. Repertoires were generated with immunoSEQ multiplex PCR, while TCRdb's copy carries only in-frame clones and drops some. The data contain a few hundred thousand clones, approximately 85% of them seen just once; the ten biggest clones take up around 2%. Sequenced material: PBMCs or T cells enriched from blood (not recorded which). The receptors were gathered from a woman aged 45-65 years who had recovered from COVID-19.

This clone turned up a few times. This chain joins TRBV19 and TRBJ1-1; D gene unclear. The germline V and J ends were trimmed by 1 base and 5 bases, with 8 bases remaining between them. CDR1 is LNHDA and CDR2 is SQIVND in the germline V gene (reference sequence). This CDR3 is built from 13 residues. DNA for the CDR3: TGTGCCAGTAGTATAGGTCCGAGGACTGAAGCTTTCTTT. It translates to CASSIGPRTEAFF.

The rearrangement uses TRBV7-6 and TRBJ2-7, with TRBD1 matching 7 bases. Germline V lookup: CDR1 SGHVS, CDR2 FNYEAQ. CDR3 length equals 17 residues. J gave up 0 bases and V 1 base, and 9 bases lay outside the gene matches. CDR3 in amino acids: CASSLGRTGENSYEQYF. The CDR3 region has the DNA TGTGCCAGCAGCTTAGGGAGGACAGGAGAGAACTCCTACGAGCAGTACTTC.

V and J are TRBV11-3 and TRBJ1-4; no definite D call. The CDR3 is 16 amino acids. Germline V gene sequence: CDR1 SGHNT, CDR2 YENEEA. The V end was cut by 0 bases, the J end by 0 bases, with 8 bases between. Here the CDR3 reads CASSLERVATNEKLFF. CDR3 DNA sequence: TGTGCCAGCAGCTTAGAACGGGTGGCAACTAATGAAAAACTGTTTTTT.

J is TRBJ1-1 and V is TRBV5-1, with TRBD1 matching 9 bases. Trimming removed 3 bases from V and 1 base from J; junction bases left unmatched: 1. CDR1 is SGHRS, CDR2 YFSETQ, per germline. This CDR3 has 14 residues. This CDR3 reads CASSSGQGNTEAFF. The CDR3 DNA sequence: TGCGCCAGCAGCTCGGGACAGGGGAACACTGAAGCTTTCTTT.

The V gene is TRBV5-1, the J gene TRBJ1-1; weak D call: TRBD1 (6 bases). V lost 4 bases, J lost 5 bases, and 18 bases lay in between. The germline CDR1 and CDR2 sequences are SGHRS and YFSETQ. The CDR3 consists of 15 residues. The CDR3 DNA sequence: TGCGCCAGCAGCCTCGTGCCGGGGGGCGATACTGAAGCTTTCTTT. Translating gives CASSLVPGGDTEAFF.

The genes are TRBV19 and TRBJ1-4; D not resolved. V was pared by 4 bases and J by 5 bases, with 20 bases between. CDR1 is LNHDA and CDR2 is SQIVND in the germline V gene (reference sequence). This CDR3 has 17 residues. In nucleotides, the CDR3 is TGTGCCAGTAGTAAGGGTGTGGCACCGGAGGGCAATGAAAAACTGTTTTTT. Its protein is CASSKGVAPEGNEKLFF.

This rearrangement joins TRBV19 to TRBJ1-1; no firm D call. V gave up 11 bases and J gave up 1 base, with 14 bases separating them. Germline V lookup: CDR1 LNHDA, CDR2 SQIVND (reference sequence). This CDR3 has 13 residues. CDR3 protein: CASQFHANTEAFF. CDR3 in DNA: TGTGCCTCACAGTTCCACGCGAACACTGAAGCTTTCTTT.

The chain employs TRBV24-1 and TRBJ1-2, with 7 bases matching TRBD1. Germline CDR1 is KGHDR and CDR2 is SFDVKD. This CDR3 has 13 residues. After removal of 3 bases from V and 8 bases from J, the junction contained 5 bases not matched to a gene. Here the CDR3 reads CATSDPTGNGYTF. Here the CDR3 DNA reads TGTGCCACCAGTGATCCGACAGGGAACGGCTACACCTTC.

This clone was recorded a few times. V usage is TRBV28 and J usage is TRBJ1-1, with 8 bases fitting TRBD1. V was pared by 5 bases and J by 6 bases, with 20 bases of the junction left unmatched. This CDR3 is built from 18 residues. Germline V gives CDR1 MDHEN, CDR2 SYDVKM. DNA for the CDR3: TGTGCCAGCAGTCTAAACCCTCACCGGACAGGGAGATTCGCTGAAGCTTTCTTT. This sequence encodes CASSLNPHRTGRFAEAFF.

The chain has TRBV2 and TRBJ1-5; D uncertain. This CDR3 spans 13 amino acids. Germline CDR1 and CDR2: SNHLY and FYNNEI. Trimming took off 5 bases at V and 4 bases at J, with 9 bases between the two ends. As DNA, the CDR3 is TGTGCCAGCAGTTGGCTAGGAAATCAGCCCCAGCATTTT. It codes for CASSWLGNQPQHF.

This clone came up once. This chain links TRBV29-1 with TRBJ2-1; D is perhaps TRBD2 (5 bases). This CDR3 is built from 14 residues. Germline V CDR1 and CDR2: SQVTM, ANQGSEA. The V end lost 3 bases, the J end lost 0 bases, and 9 bases lay between the germline ends. CDR3 sequence: CSVDRRVSYNEQFF. For the CDR3, the DNA is TGCAGCGTTGATAGGCGGGTCTCCTACAATGAGCAGTTCTTC.

The rearrangement uses TRBV4-2 and TRBJ2-2; D remains unclear. V dropped 4 bases and J dropped 4 bases, with 10 bases sitting between them. This CDR3 is built from 14 residues. Looked up from germline, CDR1 is LGHNA and CDR2 is YNFKEQ. This CDR3 reads CASSPPVTTGELFF. Written as DNA, the CDR3 is TGTGCCAGCAGCCCCCCGGTCACCACCGGGGAGCTGTTTTTT.

The rearrangement uses TRBV5-1 and TRBJ2-1, with D tentatively TRBD2 (5 bases). CDR1 SGHRS and CDR2 YFSETQ come from the germline V gene. This CDR3 comprises 14 residues. V was clipped by 4 bases and J by 0 bases, with 8 bases between them. CDR3 residues: CASSEGPSYNEQFF. As DNA, the CDR3 is TGCGCCAGCAGCGAGGGCCCCTCCTACAATGAGCAGTTCTTC.

This chain links TRBV6-1 with TRBJ1-2, with 7 bases matching TRBD1. The CDR3 runs 14 residues. The V gene end was trimmed by 1 base and the J gene end by 4 bases; junction bases not matched to a gene: 3. The germline CDR1 and CDR2 sequences are MNHNS and SASEGT. In DNA form, the CDR3 reads TGTGCCAGCAGTGAAGTACAGGGGCGCTATGGCTACACCTTC. It encodes CASSEVQGRYGYTF.

The chain has TRBV5-6 and TRBJ1-5, with 7 bases fitting TRBD1. This CDR3 has 16 residues. Germline V gene data show CDR1 as SGHDT and CDR2 as YYEEEE. V shed 3 bases, J shed 5 bases, and the junction held 11 bases outside the gene matches. CDR3 sequence (DNA): TGTGCCAGCAGCTCCACAATTACAGGGGATTATCAGCCCCAGCATTTT. It encodes CASSSTITGDYQPQHF.

On this clone: The junction does not match germline at one end; this may be a read error. The CDR3 region is CASTPGGRGLYGNTF. In DNA form, the CDR3 reads TGTGCCAGCACCCCAGGTGGCAGGGGGCTCTATGGCAACACCTTC. The chain has TRBV28 and TRBJ1-2, with 8 bases fitting TRBD1. CDR1 is MDHEN and CDR2 is SYDVKM in the germline V gene. CDR3 size: 15 residues.

The chain combines TRBV28 with TRBJ1-5, with 8 bases that match TRBD1. Trimming cost V 6 bases and J 1 base; bases outside gene matches: 2. CDR1 and CDR2 from the germline V gene are MDHEN and SYDVKM. The CDR3 runs 14 residues. DNA of the CDR3: TGTGCCAGCAGACAGGGGGTGAGCAATCAGCCCCAGCATTTT. Its translation: CASRQGVSNQPQHF.

This chain links TRBV15 with TRBJ1-2; no reliable D call. The CDR3 length is 15 residues. CDR1 and CDR2 (germline): LNHNV, YYDKDF (reference sequence). V was pared by 6 bases and J by 4 bases, with 18 bases between. CDR3 bases: TGTGCCACCAGGGAGGGTCAAACAGACTTCTATGGCTACACCTTC. Amino acid sequence: CATREGQTDFYGYTF.

This clone occurred once. The chain recombines TRBV3-1 (or the pseudogene TRBV3-2) with TRBJ1-1, with D maybe TRBD1 (5 bases). Germline V gene lookup returns CDR1 LGHDT and CDR2 YNNKEL (reference sequence). CDR3 size: 12 residues. Trimming took 2 bases from V and 7 from J, leaving 8 bases between them. Here the CDR3 DNA reads TGTGCCAGCAGCCAACCACAGGATGAAGCTTTCTTT. Translated, it gives CASSQPQDEAFF.

The chain couples TRBV5-5 to TRBJ1-5; a weak D match, TRBD1 (6 bases). This CDR3 comprises 17 residues. The germline V gene has CDR1 SGHKS and CDR2 YYEKEE (reference sequence). V was shortened by 1 base and J by 5 bases, with 19 bases between the two germline ends. The CDR3 loop is CASSLIGINRADQPQHF. The CDR3 DNA follows: TGTGCCAGCAGCTTGATCGGTATCAACAGGGCCGATCAGCCCCAGCATTTT.

This clone was seen only a few times. The rearrangement joins TRBV11-1 to TRBJ2-4; 7 bases align to TRBD1. Germline V gene sequence: CDR1 SGHAT, CDR2 FQDESV (reference sequence). V lost 5 bases, J lost 0 bases, and 4 bases stayed unmatched. The CDR3 has 15 amino acids. The CDR3 region has the DNA TGTGCCAGCAGCCTAAGGGGGCGAGCCAAAAACATTCAGTACTTC. It codes for CASSLRGRAKNIQYF. Full variable domain (rest looked up from reference TRBV11-1 and TRBJ2-4): EAEVAQSPRYKITEKSQAVAFWCDPISGHATLYWYRQILGQGPELLVQFQDESVVDDSQLPKDRFSAERLKGVDSTLKIQPAELGDSAMYLCASSLRGRAKNIQYFGAGTRLSVL.

This chain connects TRBV12-3 or TRBV12-4 to TRBJ2-1, with D unclear. V was shortened by 3 bases and J by 5 bases, with 5 bases between the two germline ends. The CDR3 has 12 residues. The CDR3 protein is CASSFTNNEQFF. The DNA of the CDR3 is TGTGCCAGCAGTTTCACAAACAATGAGCAGTTCTTC.

This chain connects TRBV7-2 to TRBJ2-1; 14 bases match TRBD2. CDR3 length equals 17 residues. The germline V gene encodes CDR1 SGHTA and CDR2 FQGNSA. The V gene end was trimmed by 5 bases and the J gene end by 12 bases; junction bases not matched to a gene: 15. The CDR3 region has the DNA TGTGCCAGCAGCCAATCAGCCGGGACTAGCGGGAGTTTGGGGCAGTTCTTC. Residues: CASSQSAGTSGSLGQFF.

V gene TRBV29-1 combines with J gene TRBJ1-2; TRBD1 agrees at 8 bases. V lost 2 bases and J lost 1; bases outside the gene matches: 6. This CDR3 region has 15 residues. Germline V lookup: CDR1 SQVTM, CDR2 ANQGSEA. The CDR3 DNA is TGCAGCGTTGAACAGGACAGGGTCCATAACTATGGCTACACCTTC. Protein product: CSVEQDRVHNYGYTF.

This clone was seen just once. This rearrangement joins TRBV23-1 to TRBJ2-7; TRBD2 aligns across 9 bases. TRBV23-1 is an ORF for which the function is uncertain. CDR3 size: 16 residues. Trimming at V came to 4 bases and at J to 0 bases, leaving 7 bases not matched to a gene. CDR3 sequence: CASSPRLAVSSYEQYF. The DNA for the CDR3 is TGCGCCAGCAGTCCCCGACTAGCGGTAAGCTCCTACGAGCAGTACTTC.

The chain has TRBV9 and TRBJ2-1; TRBD2 aligns across 9 bases. The CDR3 is 15 amino acids. CDR1 SGDLS and CDR2 YYNGEE come from the germline V gene. With V trimmed by 5 bases and J by 6 bases, 9 bases remained unmatched. The CDR3 here is CASSFSGSPTNEQFF. DNA for the CDR3: TGTGCCAGCAGTTTTAGCGGGAGCCCTACCAATGAGCAGTTCTTC.

This sequence joins TRBV29-1 and TRBJ1-2, with a tentative D call TRBD1 (5 bases). The CDR3 length is 13 residues. Germline lookup yields CDR1 SQVTM and CDR2 ANQGSEA. Trimming stripped 5 bases from V and 2 bases from J, with 12 bases between. The CDR3 DNA reads as TGCAGCGTTCCAAGGGGCAACAACTATGGCTACACCTTC. This gives the protein CSVPRGNNYGYTF.

This chain connects TRBV19 to TRBJ2-1; the match to TRBD2 covers 15 bases. The length of the CDR3 is 19 residues. Germline trimming cut 5 bases from V and 8 bases from J; bases unmatched to any gene: 16. CDR1 LNHDA and CDR2 SQIVND come from the germline V gene (reference sequence). The CDR3 sequence: CASSVTNPGTSGRSYEQFF. Here the CDR3 DNA reads TGTGCCAGTAGTGTAACAAACCCTGGGACTAGCGGGAGGAGCTATGAGCAGTTCTTC.